The 32 T cell receptor beta chains presented below share a single source sample, sequenced in a study of T cell responses to AZD1222 COVID-19 vaccine. TCRdb's table, derived via immunoSEQ multiplex PCR, lists solely in-frame clones and lacks some. The sample gives 85,000 to 90,000 clones, around 90% of which show up once; less than 6% is in the top ten. Specimen: peripheral blood, collected on day 0 of AZD1222 vaccination. The receptor source for this set is an adult in good health.

This clone has a single count. The J gene is TRBJ2-1, the V gene TRBV5-1; TRBD1 aligns across 7 bases. Per germline, CDR1 SGHRS and CDR2 YFSETQ. CDR3 length: 15 residues. Trimming cost V 5 bases and J 8 bases; bases outside gene matches: 13. The CDR3 reads CASRASGTVIDEQFF. CDR3 sequence (DNA): TGCGCCAGCAGGGCCTCGGGGACAGTTATCGATGAGCAGTTCTTC.

About this clone itself: The same CDR3 also results from other DNA sequences found in this sample. J is TRBJ1-2 and V is TRBV10-2; 7 positions agree with TRBD1. This CDR3 is 16 amino acids long. Germline V gene lookup returns CDR1 WSHSY and CDR2 SAAADI. J lost 3 bases, V lost 6 bases, and 13 bases had no gene match. The DNA of the CDR3 is TGCGCCAGCAGCCTAACTCGGACAGGCGGATACTATGGCTACACCTTC. As protein: CASSLTRTGGYYGYTF.

The chain is built from TRBV14 and TRBJ2-7, with TRBD2 identical over 7 bases. Germline V gives CDR1 SGHDN, CDR2 FVKESK. CDR3 length equals 13 residues. V was clipped by 5 bases and J by 7 bases; unmatched bases: 8. The CDR3 region has the DNA TGTGCCAGCAGCGGATGGTCCGGGGGGGAGCAGTACTTC. Protein: CASSGWSGGEQYF. The full variable domain, with the rest looked up from reference TRBV14 and TRBJ2-7, is EAGVTQFPSHSVIEKGQTVTLRCDPISGHDNLYWYRRVMGKEIKFLLHFVKESKQDESGMPNNRFLAERTGGTYSTLKVQPAELEDSGVYFCASSGWSGGEQYFGPGTRLTVT.

The rearrangement joins TRBV13 to TRBJ2-1; D uncertain. Trimming left V 2 bases short and J 4 bases short, with 9 bases between. CDR3 length equals 14 residues. Looked up from germline, CDR1 is PRHDT and CDR2 is FYEKMQ (reference sequence). The CDR3 DNA follows: TGTGCCAGCAGCTTAAGGGCAGAATACAATGAGCAGTTCTTC. Protein product: CASSLRAEYNEQFF.

In nucleotides, the CDR3 is TGCACCAGCAGCCAAGATGGGGAAAGAGTCACTAGCGGGAGGGTAGATACGCAGTATTTT. This encodes CTSSQDGERVTSGRVDTQYF. The rearrangement joins TRBV1 to TRBJ2-3; TRBD2 was called by the table and not checked on the DNA. TRBV1 corresponds to a pseudogene. This CDR3 comprises 20 residues.

In DNA, the CDR3 is TGTGCCAGCAGCGCCGGGACAGCGGTCACCGGGGAGCTGTTTTTT. This sequence encodes CASSAGTAVTGELFF. V gene TRBV13 combines with J gene TRBJ2-2, with 7 bases aligning to TRBD1. The germline V gene encodes CDR1 PRHDT and CDR2 FYEKMQ (reference sequence). V was clipped by 5 bases and J by 4 bases; unmatched bases: 7. The CDR3 is 15 amino acids.

This clone appeared once. V gene TRBV5-5 combines with J gene TRBJ1-6, with D unclear. V lost 0 bases to trimming and J lost 8 bases, with 9 bases between them. Germline V lookup: CDR1 SGHKS, CDR2 YYEKEE (reference sequence). The CDR3 extends over 14 amino acids. In nucleotides, the CDR3 is TGTGCCAGCAGCTTGGTCCAGTGGGATTCACCCCTCCACTTT. Its protein is CASSLVQWDSPLHF.

The V and J genes are TRBV10-3 and TRBJ1-1; D is ambiguous. V lost 6 bases and J lost 1, with 12 bases in between. This CDR3 is 14 amino acids long. CDR1 and CDR2 (germline): ENHRY, SYGVKD. The CDR3, as DNA: TGTGCCATCAGGGGAGACACCCCGAACACTGAAGCTTTCTTT. The encoded protein is CAIRGDTPNTEAFF.

The CDR3 here is CASSSQGARYGYTF. The CDR3 DNA reads as TGTGCCAGCAGCTCCCAGGGGGCGCGCTATGGCTACACCTTC. The chain is built from TRBV7-2 and TRBJ1-2; TRBD1 agrees at 8 bases. Looked up from germline, CDR1 is SGHTA and CDR2 is FQGNSA. The J segment lost 4 bases and the V segment lost 4 bases, leaving 5 bases of the junction unmatched. The CDR3 contains 14 residues.

This chain connects TRBV5-1 to TRBJ2-7; D might be TRBD1 or TRBD2, each matching 5 bases. CDR1 and CDR2 from the germline V gene are SGHRS and YFSETQ. The CDR3 is 12 residues long. V lost 1 base and J 9 bases, leaving 11 bases between the germline ends. CDR3 in amino acids: CASSLWGTGQYF. The CDR3, as DNA: TGCGCCAGCAGCTTGTGGGGGACGGGGCAGTACTTC. Looking up the rest from reference TRBV5-1 and TRBJ2-7 gives the full variable domain: KAGVTQTPRYLIKTRGQQVTLSCSPISGHRSVSWYQQTPGQGLQFLFEYFSETQRNKGNFPGRFSGRQFSNSRSEMNVSTLELGDSALYLCASSLWGTGQYFGPGTRLTVT.

The chain has TRBV27 and TRBJ2-7; D is ambiguous. The CDR3 loop spans 15 amino acids. Germline values: CDR1 MNHEY, CDR2 SMNVEV (reference sequence). Trimming removed 0 bases from V and 2 bases from J, with 11 bases in between. The DNA of the CDR3 is TGTGCCAGCAGTTTATCCCCCGGGCCAACCTACGAGCAGTACTTC. Translated, it gives CASSLSPGPTYEQYF.

The rearrangement links TRBV19 to TRBJ1-6; 7 bases fit TRBD1. This CDR3 contains 14 residues. The germline CDR1 and CDR2 sequences are LNHDA and SQIVND (reference sequence). Trimming took 8 bases from V and 7 from J; bases not matched to a gene: 8. The CDR3 sequence is CASGRQGFNSPLHF. The DNA of the CDR3 is TGTGCCAGTGGCCGACAGGGTTTCAATTCACCCCTCCACTTT.

This clone was seen once. CDR3: CASSFRHYNEQFF. CDR3 DNA: TGTGCCAGCAGTTTCCGCCATTACAATGAGCAGTTCTTC. The chain employs TRBV27 and TRBJ2-1; D ambiguous. Trimming took off 3 bases at V and 4 bases at J, with 7 bases between the two ends. The germline V gene encodes CDR1 MNHEY and CDR2 SMNVEV (reference sequence). CDR3 size: 13 residues.

The rearrangement joins TRBV7-3 to TRBJ2-3, with 11 bases lining up with TRBD2. The CDR3 runs 14 residues. Germline CDR1 and CDR2: SGHTA and FQGTGA. The junction had 2 bases not matched to a gene; V was cut back by 5 bases and J by 4 bases. The CDR3 nucleotides are TGTGCCAGCAGCACTAGCGGGAGTTCAGATACGCAGTATTTT. Amino acids: CASSTSGSSDTQYF.

This chain uses TRBV5-1 with TRBJ2-5; no reliable D call. The CDR3 spans 12 residues. The germline CDR1 and CDR2 sequences are SGHRS and YFSETQ. V was trimmed by 5 bases and J by 2 bases, leaving 7 bases between them. The DNA for the CDR3 is TGCGCCAGCAGGGAGCAGCAAGAGACCCAGTACTTC. As protein: CASREQQETQYF.

The V and J genes are TRBV15 and TRBJ1-5; possible D gene TRBD1, 6 bases. Trimming removed 3 bases at V and 4 bases at J, with 10 bases between. Germline assignment: CDR1 LNHNV and CDR2 YYDKDF (reference sequence). The CDR3 is 14 residues long. The CDR3 region is CATSRRQGNQPQHF. The CDR3 DNA is TGTGCCACCAGCAGGCGGCAGGGGAATCAGCCCCAGCATTTT.

The chain combines TRBV7-8 with TRBJ1-5, with 9 bases identical to TRBD1. CDR1 is SGHVS and CDR2 is FQNEAQ in the germline V gene. Trimming removed 3 bases from V and 0 bases from J; junction bases left unmatched: 6. The CDR3 has 17 residues. DNA for the CDR3: TGTGCCAGCAGCTTCCGTGGGACAGGGATTAGCAATCAGCCCCAGCATTTT. Amino acids: CASSFRGTGISNQPQHF.

The CDR3: CASSPSGQGGFSGNTIYF. In DNA, the CDR3 is TGTGCCAGCTCACCATCGGGACAGGGGGGATTCTCTGGAAACACCATATATTTT. This rearrangement joins TRBV18 to TRBJ1-3, with 11 bases fitting TRBD1. The CDR3 covers 18 residues. V shed 2 bases, J shed 0 bases, and the junction held 6 bases outside the gene matches. Per germline, CDR1 KGHSH and CDR2 LQKENI.

The V and J genes are TRBV7-2 and TRBJ2-5, with D possibly being TRBD2 (6 bases). This CDR3 is 16 amino acids long. Trimming took off 4 bases at V and 5 bases at J, with 20 bases between the two ends. Germline lookup yields CDR1 SGHTA and CDR2 FQGNSA. The chain's CDR3 is CASSSGGAPRGETQYF. CDR3 bases: TGTGCCAGCAGCTCGGGCGGGGCACCCCGGGGGGAGACCCAGTACTTC.

The V gene is TRBV9, the J gene TRBJ2-5; 12 bases fit TRBD2. This CDR3 is 17 amino acids long. Trimming took 2 bases from V and 1 from J; bases not matched to a gene: 6. Germline CDR1 is SGDLS and CDR2 is YYNGEE. Here the CDR3 reads CASSVDLAGGFQETQYF. Here the CDR3 DNA reads TGTGCCAGCAGCGTGGACCTAGCGGGAGGGTTCCAAGAGACCCAGTACTTC.

The gene calls are TRBV4-3 and TRBJ1-1, with no clear D. The germline gives CDR1 LGHNA, CDR2 YSLEER. V gave up 0 bases and J gave up 5 bases, with 10 bases separating them. The CDR3 contains 14 residues. The DNA of the CDR3 is TGCGCCAGCAGCCAAGATCATCAACTAACTGAAGCTTTCTTT. It specifies CASSQDHQLTEAFF.

V usage is TRBV28 and J usage is TRBJ2-2, with 12 bases fitting TRBD1. The CDR3 extends over 16 amino acids. V was clipped by 5 bases and J by 7 bases; unmatched bases: 8. The germline V gene encodes CDR1 MDHEN and CDR2 SYDVKM. Here the CDR3 reads CASSPPGQGAGGELFF. The CDR3 nucleotides are TGTGCCAGCAGTCCCCCGGGACAGGGGGCGGGCGGGGAGCTGTTTTTT. The entire variable domain, with the rest obtained from reference TRBV28 and TRBJ2-2, is as follows: DVKVTQSSRYLVKRTGEKVFLECVQDMDHENMFWYRQDPGLGLRLIYFSYDVKMKEKGDIPEGYSVSREKKERFSLILESASTNQTSMYLCASSPPGQGAGGELFFGEGSRLTVL.

The J gene is TRBJ1-6, the V gene TRBV10-3; 7 nucleotides match TRBD1. The CDR3 has 20 amino acids. Per germline, CDR1 ENHRY and CDR2 SYGVKD. The V segment lost 0 bases and the J segment 0 bases; nucleotides outside the gene matches: 11. The CDR3 loop reads CAISESSWGDSSSYNSPLHF. In DNA form, the CDR3 reads TGTGCCATCAGTGAGTCTAGTTGGGGGGACAGCAGCTCCTATAATTCACCCCTCCACTTT.

The rearrangement joins TRBV12-3 or TRBV12-4 to TRBJ1-1, with 9 positions matching TRBD1. The CDR3 totals 12 residues. V lost 6 bases, J lost 8 bases, and 4 bases stayed unmatched. The CDR3 DNA reads TGTGCCAGCAGACTAGACAGGGGGGAAGCTTTCTTT. Translating gives CASRLDRGEAFF.

Only one count was recorded for this clone. This chain links TRBV6-5 with TRBJ1-1; tentative D call: TRBD1 (5 bases). Per germline, CDR1 MNHEY and CDR2 SVGAGI. The V and J ends lost 7 bases and 5 bases respectively, with 17 bases between them. The CDR3 contains 14 residues. This chain's CDR3 is CASIWEGQRTEAFF. DNA for the CDR3: TGTGCCAGCATATGGGAGGGGCAAAGGACTGAAGCTTTCTTT.

The V call is TRBV20-1, the J call TRBJ2-1; tentative D call: TRBD2 (6 bases). Germline V gene sequence: CDR1 DFQATT, CDR2 SNEGSKA (reference sequence). CDR3 length: 14 residues. The V and J ends lost 3 bases and 2 bases respectively, with 11 bases between them. The CDR3 DNA reads TGCAGTGCTAGTTCAGCGGGCCCCTACAATGAGCAGTTCTTC. It translates to CSASSAGPYNEQFF.

The J gene is TRBJ2-2, the V gene TRBV7-9, with D perhaps given as TRBD1 or TRBD2 (5 bases each). The CDR3 totals 15 residues. The germline V and J ends were trimmed by 4 bases and 7 bases, with 16 bases remaining between them. Germline V gene sequence: CDR1 SEHNR, CDR2 FQNEAQ (reference sequence). CDR3 coding DNA: TGTGCCAGCAGCTCGAGGACCGGGGCGTACGGGGAGCTGTTTTTT. Its protein is CASSSRTGAYGELFF.

This chain connects TRBV6-5 to TRBJ1-1; weak D call: TRBD1 (6 bases). This CDR3 is 15 amino acids long. Per germline, CDR1 MNHEY and CDR2 SVGAGI. Trimming pared 2 bases from V and 1 base from J, leaving 11 bases between. As DNA, the CDR3 is TGTGCCAGCAGTTACCAGGGACAAGCGAACACTGAAGCTTTCTTT. Translating it yields CASSYQGQANTEAFF.

The chain recombines TRBV19 with TRBJ2-5; D is unclear. V lost 1 base to trimming and J lost 5 bases, with 11 bases between them. The CDR3 has 14 residues. Germline CDR1 reads LNHDA; CDR2 reads SQIVND (reference sequence). The CDR3 coding sequence is TGTGCCAGTAGTATAGGCCTGGAGCTTGAGACCCAGTACTTC. Protein sequence: CASSIGLELETQYF.

V and J are TRBV28 and TRBJ2-7; weak D call: TRBD1 (7 bases). This CDR3 region has 14 residues. Trimming took 5 bases from V and 7 from J, leaving 18 bases between them. The V gene's germline CDR1 is MDHEN and CDR2 SYDVKM. The CDR3 coding sequence is TGTGCCAGCAGTCCCCCAGGGGGGAGTGCAGAGCAGTACTTC. Amino acids: CASSPPGGSAEQYF.

This clone was seen once. The V gene is TRBV2, the J gene TRBJ2-1; D is uncertain. This CDR3 comprises 12 residues. The germline CDR1 and CDR2 sequences are SNHLY and FYNNEI. V lost 5 bases and J 6 bases, leaving 8 bases between the germline ends. The CDR3 DNA is TGTGCCAGCAGTCTCATGGGCAATGAGCAGTTCTTC. The encoded protein is CASSLMGNEQFF.

The rearrangement joins TRBV9 to TRBJ2-2; 7 bases agree with TRBD1. The germline V gene encodes CDR1 SGDLS and CDR2 YYNGEE. The J segment lost 5 bases and the V segment lost 0 bases, leaving 7 bases of the junction unmatched. The CDR3 length is 16 residues. CDR3 region: CASSVDTGDRTGELFF. CDR3 DNA sequence: TGTGCCAGCAGCGTAGACACAGGGGATAGGACCGGGGAGCTGTTTTTT.